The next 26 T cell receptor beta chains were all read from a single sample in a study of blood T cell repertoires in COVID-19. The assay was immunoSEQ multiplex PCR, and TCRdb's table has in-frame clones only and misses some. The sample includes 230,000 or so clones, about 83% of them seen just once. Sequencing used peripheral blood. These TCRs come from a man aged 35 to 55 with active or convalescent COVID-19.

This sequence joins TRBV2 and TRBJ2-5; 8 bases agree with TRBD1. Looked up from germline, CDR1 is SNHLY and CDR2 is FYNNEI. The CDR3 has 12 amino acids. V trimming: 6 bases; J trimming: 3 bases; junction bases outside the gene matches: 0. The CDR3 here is CASRDREETQYF. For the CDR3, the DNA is TGTGCCAGCAGGGACAGGGAAGAGACCCAGTACTTC.

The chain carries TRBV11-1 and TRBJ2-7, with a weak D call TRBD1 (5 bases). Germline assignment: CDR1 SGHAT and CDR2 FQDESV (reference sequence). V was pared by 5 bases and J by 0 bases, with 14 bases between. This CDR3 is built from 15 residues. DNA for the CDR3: TGTGCCAGCAGCCCCGGACAAATCCTCTCCTACGAGCAGTACTTC. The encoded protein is CASSPGQILSYEQYF. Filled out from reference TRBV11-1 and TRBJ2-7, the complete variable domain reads EAEVAQSPRYKITEKSQAVAFWCDPISGHATLYWYRQILGQGPELLVQFQDESVVDDSQLPKDRFSAERLKGVDSTLKIQPAELGDSAMYLCASSPGQILSYEQYFGPGTRLTVT.

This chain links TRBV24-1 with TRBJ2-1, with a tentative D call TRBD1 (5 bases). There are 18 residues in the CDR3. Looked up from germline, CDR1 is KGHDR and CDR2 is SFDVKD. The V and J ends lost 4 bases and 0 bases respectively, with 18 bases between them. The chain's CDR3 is CATSDPRAPGDSYNEQFF. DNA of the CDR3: TGTGCCACCAGTGACCCCAGGGCCCCTGGAGACTCCTACAATGAGCAGTTCTTC.

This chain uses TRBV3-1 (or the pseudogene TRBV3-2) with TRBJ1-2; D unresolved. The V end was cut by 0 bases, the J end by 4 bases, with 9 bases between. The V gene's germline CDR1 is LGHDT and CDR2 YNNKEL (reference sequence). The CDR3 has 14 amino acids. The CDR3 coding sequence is TGTGCCAGCAGCCAAGATGGGCAGTCCTATGGCTACACCTTC. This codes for CASSQDGQSYGYTF.

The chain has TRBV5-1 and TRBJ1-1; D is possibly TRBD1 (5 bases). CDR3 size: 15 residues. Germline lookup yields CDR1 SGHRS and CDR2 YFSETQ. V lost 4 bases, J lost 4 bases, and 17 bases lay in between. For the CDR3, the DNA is TGCGCCAGCAGCGCCCGGACCGGGGGGTCCACTGAAGCTTTCTTT. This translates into CASSARTGGSTEAFF.

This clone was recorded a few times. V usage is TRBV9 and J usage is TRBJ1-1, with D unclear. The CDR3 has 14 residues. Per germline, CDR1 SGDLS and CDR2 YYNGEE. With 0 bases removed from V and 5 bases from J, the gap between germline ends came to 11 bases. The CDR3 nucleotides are TGTGCCAGCAGCGTAGCTGGCAGTAAGACTGAAGCTTTCTTT. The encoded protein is CASSVAGSKTEAFF.

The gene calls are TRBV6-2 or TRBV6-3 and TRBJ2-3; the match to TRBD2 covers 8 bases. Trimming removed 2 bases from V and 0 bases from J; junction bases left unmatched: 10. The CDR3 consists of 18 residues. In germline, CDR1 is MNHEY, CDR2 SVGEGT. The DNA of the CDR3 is TGTGCCAGCAGTTACGATTTGGCGGGAGGAACTAGCACAGATACGCAGTATTTT. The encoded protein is CASSYDLAGGTSTDTQYF.

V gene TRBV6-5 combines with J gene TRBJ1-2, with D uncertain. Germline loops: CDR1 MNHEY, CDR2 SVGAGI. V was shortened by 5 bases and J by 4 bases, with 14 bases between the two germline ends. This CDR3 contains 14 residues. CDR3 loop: CASSNRRSPYGYTF. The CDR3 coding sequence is TGTGCCAGCAGTAACCGGAGGAGCCCCTATGGCTACACCTTC.

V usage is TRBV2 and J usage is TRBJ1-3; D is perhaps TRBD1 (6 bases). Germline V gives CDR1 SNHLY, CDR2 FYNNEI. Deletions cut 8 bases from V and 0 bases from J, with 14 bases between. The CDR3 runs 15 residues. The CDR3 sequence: CASRGGFNSGNTIYF. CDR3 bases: TGTGCCAGCCGAGGGGGTTTCAACTCTGGAAACACCATATATTTT.

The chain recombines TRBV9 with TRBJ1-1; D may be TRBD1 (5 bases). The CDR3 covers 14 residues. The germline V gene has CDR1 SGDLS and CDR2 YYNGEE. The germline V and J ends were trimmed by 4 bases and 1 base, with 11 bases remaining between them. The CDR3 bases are TGTGCCAGCAGCCCAAGGGGCTGGAACACTGAAGCTTTCTTT. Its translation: CASSPRGWNTEAFF.

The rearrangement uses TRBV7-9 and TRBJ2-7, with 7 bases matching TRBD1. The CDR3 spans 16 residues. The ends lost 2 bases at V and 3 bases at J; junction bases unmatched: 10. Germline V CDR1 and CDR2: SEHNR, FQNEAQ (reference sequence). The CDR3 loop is CASSLRSGTEIYEQYF. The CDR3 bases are TGTGCCAGCAGCTTAAGATCCGGGACAGAGATCTACGAGCAGTACTTC.

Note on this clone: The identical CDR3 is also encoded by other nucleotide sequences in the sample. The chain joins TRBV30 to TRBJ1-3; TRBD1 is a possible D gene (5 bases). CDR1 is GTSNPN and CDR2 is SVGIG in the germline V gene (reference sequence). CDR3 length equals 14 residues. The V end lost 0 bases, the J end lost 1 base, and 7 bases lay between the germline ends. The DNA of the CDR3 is TGTGCCTGGAGTGTGAAGGGGTCTGGAAACACCATATATTTT. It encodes CAWSVKGSGNTIYF. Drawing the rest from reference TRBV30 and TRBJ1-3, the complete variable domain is SQTIHQWPATLVQPVGSPLSLECTVEGTSNPNLYWYRQAAGRGLQLLFYSVGIGQISSEVPQNLSASRPQDRQFILSSKKLLLSDSGFYLCAWSVKGSGNTIYFGEGSWLTVV.

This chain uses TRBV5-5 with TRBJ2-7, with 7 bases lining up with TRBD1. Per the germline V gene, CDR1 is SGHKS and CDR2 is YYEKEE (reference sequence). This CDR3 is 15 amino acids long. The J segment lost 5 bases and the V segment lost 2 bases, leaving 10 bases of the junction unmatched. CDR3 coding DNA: TGTGCCAGCAGCTTTTCGACAGGGCAGGTCGACGAGCAGTACTTC. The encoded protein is CASSFSTGQVDEQYF.

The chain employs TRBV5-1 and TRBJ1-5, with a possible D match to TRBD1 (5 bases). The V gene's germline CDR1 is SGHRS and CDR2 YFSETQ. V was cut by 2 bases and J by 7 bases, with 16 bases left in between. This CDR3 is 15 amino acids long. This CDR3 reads CASSLWGGLGQPQHF. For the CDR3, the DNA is TGCGCCAGCAGCTTATGGGGGGGTTTAGGGCAGCCCCAGCATTTT.

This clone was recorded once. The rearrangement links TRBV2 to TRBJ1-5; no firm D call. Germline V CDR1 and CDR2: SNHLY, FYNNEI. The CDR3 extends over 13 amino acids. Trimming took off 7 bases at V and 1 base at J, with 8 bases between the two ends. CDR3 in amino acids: CASKGASNQPQHF. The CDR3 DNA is TGTGCCAGCAAGGGAGCGAGCAATCAGCCCCAGCATTTT.

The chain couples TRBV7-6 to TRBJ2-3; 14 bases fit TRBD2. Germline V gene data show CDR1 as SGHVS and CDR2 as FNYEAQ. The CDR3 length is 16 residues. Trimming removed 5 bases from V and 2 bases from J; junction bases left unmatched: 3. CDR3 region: CASSQGLAGATDTQYF. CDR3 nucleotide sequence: TGTGCCAGCAGCCAGGGACTAGCGGGGGCCACAGATACGCAGTATTTT.

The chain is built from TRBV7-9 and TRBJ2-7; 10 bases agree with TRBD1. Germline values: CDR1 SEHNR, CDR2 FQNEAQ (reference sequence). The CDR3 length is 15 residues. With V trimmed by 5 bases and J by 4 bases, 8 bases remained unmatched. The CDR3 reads CASSLMGQGTYEQYF. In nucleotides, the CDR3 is TGTGCCAGCAGCCTCATGGGACAGGGGACTTACGAGCAGTACTTC.

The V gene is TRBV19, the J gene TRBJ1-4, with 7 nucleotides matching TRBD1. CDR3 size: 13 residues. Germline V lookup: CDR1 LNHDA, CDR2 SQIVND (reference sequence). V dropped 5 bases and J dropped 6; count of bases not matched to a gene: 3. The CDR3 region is CASSGDRDEKLFF. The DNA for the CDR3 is TGTGCCAGTAGTGGCGACAGGGATGAAAAACTGTTTTTT.

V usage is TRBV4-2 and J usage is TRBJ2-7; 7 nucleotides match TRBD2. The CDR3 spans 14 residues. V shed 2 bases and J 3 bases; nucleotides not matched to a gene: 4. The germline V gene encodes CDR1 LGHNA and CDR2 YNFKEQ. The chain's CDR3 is CASSQPGGFYEQYF. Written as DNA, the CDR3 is TGTGCCAGCAGCCAACCCGGGGGGTTCTACGAGCAGTACTTC.

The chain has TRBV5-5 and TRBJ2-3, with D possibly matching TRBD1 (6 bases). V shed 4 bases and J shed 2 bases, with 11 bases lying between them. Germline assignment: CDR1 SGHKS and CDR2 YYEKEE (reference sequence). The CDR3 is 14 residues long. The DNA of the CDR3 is TGTGCCAGCAGCGAGACAGGAACCACAGATACGCAGTATTTT. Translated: CASSETGTTDTQYF.

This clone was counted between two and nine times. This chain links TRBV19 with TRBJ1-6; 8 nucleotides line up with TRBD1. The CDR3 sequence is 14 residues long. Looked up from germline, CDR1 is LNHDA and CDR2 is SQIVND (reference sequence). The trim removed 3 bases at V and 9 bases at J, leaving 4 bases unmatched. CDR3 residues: CASSMDRAGSPLHF. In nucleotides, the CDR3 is TGTGCCAGTAGTATGGACAGGGCGGGTTCACCCCTCCACTTT. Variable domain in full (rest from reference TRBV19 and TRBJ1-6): DGGITQSPKYLFRKEGQNVTLSCEQNLNHDAMYWYRQDPGQGLRLIYYSQIVNDFQKGDIAEGYSVSREKKESFPLTVTSAQKNPTAFYLCASSMDRAGSPLHFGNGTRLTVT.

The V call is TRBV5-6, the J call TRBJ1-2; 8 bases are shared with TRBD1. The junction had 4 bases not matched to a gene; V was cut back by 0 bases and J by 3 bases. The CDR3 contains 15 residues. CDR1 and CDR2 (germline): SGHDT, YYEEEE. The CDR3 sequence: CASSLGQGAHYGYTF. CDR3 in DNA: TGTGCCAGCAGCTTGGGGCAGGGGGCCCACTATGGCTACACCTTC.

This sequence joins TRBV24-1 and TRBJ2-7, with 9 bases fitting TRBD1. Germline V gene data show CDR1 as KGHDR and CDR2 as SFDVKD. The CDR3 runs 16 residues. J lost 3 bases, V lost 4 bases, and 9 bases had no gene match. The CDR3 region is CATSDPPGQGGYEQYF. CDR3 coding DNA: TGTGCCACCAGTGACCCACCGGGACAGGGAGGCTACGAGCAGTACTTC.

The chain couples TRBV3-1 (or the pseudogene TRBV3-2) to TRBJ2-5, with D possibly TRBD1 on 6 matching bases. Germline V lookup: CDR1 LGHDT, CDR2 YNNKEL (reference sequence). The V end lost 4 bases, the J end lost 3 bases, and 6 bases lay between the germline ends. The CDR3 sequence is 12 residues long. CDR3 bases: TGTGCCAGCAGCCGGACAGAAGAGACCCAGTACTTC. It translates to CASSRTEETQYF.

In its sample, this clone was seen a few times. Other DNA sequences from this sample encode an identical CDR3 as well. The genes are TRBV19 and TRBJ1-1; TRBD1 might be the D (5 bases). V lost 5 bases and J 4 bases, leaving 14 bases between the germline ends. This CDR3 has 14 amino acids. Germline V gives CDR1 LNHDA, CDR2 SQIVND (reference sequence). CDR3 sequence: CASSPRGRGTEAFF. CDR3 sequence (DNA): TGTGCCAGTAGTCCCCGGGGGAGGGGCACTGAAGCTTTCTTT.

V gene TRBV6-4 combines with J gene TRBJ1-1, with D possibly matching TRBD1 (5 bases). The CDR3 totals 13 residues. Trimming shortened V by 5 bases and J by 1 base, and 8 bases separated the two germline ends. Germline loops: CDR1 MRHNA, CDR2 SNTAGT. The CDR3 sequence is CASSRQTNTEAFF. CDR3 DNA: TGTGCCAGCAGTCGACAGACGAACACTGAAGCTTTCTTT.